This record concerns one T cell receptor (beta chain) sequence. This sample is part of a study of blood T cell repertoires in COVID-19. Germline lookup yields CDR1 MNHNS and CDR2 SASEGT. With V trimmed by 4 bases and J by 4 bases, 3 bases remained unmatched. This CDR3 has 16 residues. Sequenced by immunoSEQ multiplex PCR; TCRdb stores in-frame clones only, minus some. The sample lists 150,000 to 200,000 clones; 70% to 85% were seen once. Sequencing was done on a sample of PBMCs or T cells enriched from blood (not recorded which). The receptor comes from a man aged 50 to 59 who had recovered from COVID-19. This sequence joins TRBV6-1 and TRBJ2-1; 14 bases agree with TRBD2. The DNA of the CDR3 is TGTGCCAGCAGTGCCGGACTAGCGGGGGGTTACAATGAGCAGTTCTTC. This translates into CASSAGLAGGYNEQFF.